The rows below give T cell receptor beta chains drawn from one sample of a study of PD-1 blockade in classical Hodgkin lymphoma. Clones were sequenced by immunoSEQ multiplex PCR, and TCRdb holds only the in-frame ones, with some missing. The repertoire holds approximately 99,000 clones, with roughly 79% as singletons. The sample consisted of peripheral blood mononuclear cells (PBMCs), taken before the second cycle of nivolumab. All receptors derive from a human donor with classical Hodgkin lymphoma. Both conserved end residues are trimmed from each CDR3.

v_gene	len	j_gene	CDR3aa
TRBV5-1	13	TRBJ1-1	ASSPGTATNTEAF
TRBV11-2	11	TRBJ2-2	ASSPARGGELF
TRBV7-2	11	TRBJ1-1	ASAPRMNTEAF
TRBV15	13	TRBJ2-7	ATSRDPADLREQY
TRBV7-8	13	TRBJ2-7	ASVGGLTVSYEQY
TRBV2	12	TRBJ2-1	ASILGIPYNEQF
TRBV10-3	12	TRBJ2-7	AISDSGGINEQY
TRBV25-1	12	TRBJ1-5	ASSGQGRNQPQH
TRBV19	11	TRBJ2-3	ASSMGIGDTQY
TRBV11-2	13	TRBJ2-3	ASSPRLAITDTQY
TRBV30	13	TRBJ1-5	AWTQGEDSNQPQH
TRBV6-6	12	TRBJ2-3	ASTLDGLGGTQY
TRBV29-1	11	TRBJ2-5	SVANLVGETQY
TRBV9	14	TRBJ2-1	ASSRTGLAEFNEQF
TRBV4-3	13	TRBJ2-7	ASSQASGRTYEQY
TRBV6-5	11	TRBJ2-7	ASDRDISYEQY
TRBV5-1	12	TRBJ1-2	ASSLDAGTYGYT
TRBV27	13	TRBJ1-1	ASSPGGQGRTEAF
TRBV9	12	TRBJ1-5	ASSSGTGKQPQH
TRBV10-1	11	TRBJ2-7	ASSRQGQVEQY
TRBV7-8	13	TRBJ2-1	ASRPDRVLYNEQF
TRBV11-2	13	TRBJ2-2	ASSTHSGVTGELF
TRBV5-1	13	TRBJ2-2	ASSFTSANTGELF
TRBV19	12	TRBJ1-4	ATATGWGYEKLF
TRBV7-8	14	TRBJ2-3	ASSPSQGGWADTQY
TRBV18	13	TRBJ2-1	ASSPKTGAGTEQF
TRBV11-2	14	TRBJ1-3	ASSLQPGRIGNTIY
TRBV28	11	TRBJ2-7	ATQGPGEYEQY
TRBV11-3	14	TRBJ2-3	ASSSVAGTLTDTQY
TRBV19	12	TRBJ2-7	ASSGQPHSYEQY
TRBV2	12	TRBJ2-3	ASSESSATDTQY
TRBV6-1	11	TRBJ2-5	ASNRGAEETQY
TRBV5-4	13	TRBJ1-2	ASSSQGRVNYGYT
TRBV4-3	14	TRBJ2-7	ASSPTFPGQGYEQY
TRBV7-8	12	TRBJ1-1	ASSLVAKVGEAF
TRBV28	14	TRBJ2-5	ASSFGLAGVGETQY
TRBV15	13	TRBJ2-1	ATSRDSGERDEQF
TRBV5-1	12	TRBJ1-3	ASSLESSGNTIY
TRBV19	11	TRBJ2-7	ASSMGEQYEQY
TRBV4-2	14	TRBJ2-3	ASSQEGTSIMDTQY
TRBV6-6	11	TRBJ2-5	ASSLTWRATQY
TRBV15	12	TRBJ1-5	ATSSGGPNQPQH
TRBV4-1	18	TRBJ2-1	ASSQEPSGLAGGIYNEQF
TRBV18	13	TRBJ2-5	ASSPEMGAQETQY
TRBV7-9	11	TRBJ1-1	ASSLKENTEAF
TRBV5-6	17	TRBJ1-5	ASSLWTGGPHYSNQPQH
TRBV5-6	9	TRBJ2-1	ASSFAGEQF
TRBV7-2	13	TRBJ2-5	ASSGKKAVQETQY
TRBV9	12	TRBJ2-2	ASSVGANTGELF